The clone carrying this TCR beta chain came up many times. Its target is unknown. V shed 3 bases and J shed 1 base, with 14 bases lying between them. CDR1 SGHVS and CDR2 FNYEAQ come from the germline V gene. This CDR3 is built from 16 residues. Amplifying from RNA transcripts, the study obtained TCR beta CDR3 regions. First-round RT-PCR with HTBI primers preceded a second-round multiplex PCR. TCRdb recomputed calls from the multiplex PCR reads with MiXCR, one row per CDR3 protein. Among almost 400,000 distinct CDR3 sequences listed, around 17% were seen once. The entry originates in a study of Graves' ophthalmopathy and Graves' hyperthyroidism. Turning to the study itself: Peripheral blood sampling preceded any treatment and occurred at initial diagnosis.

The PBMCs were taken from roughly 10 ml of fresh peripheral blood. Study-wide findings and caveats: Most thyroid-expanded clonotypes exceeding 0.001 frequency were also found in blood. Separation of ophthalmopathy from stable hyperthyroidism was achieved by a 13-signature model, at around 89% sensitivity and around 81% specificity.

Sequenced material: peripheral blood. The clonotype was recovered from a woman younger than 35 with Graves' ophthalmopathy. This chain joins TRBV7-6 and TRBJ2-3; D assignment may be TRBD1 or TRBD2 (6 bases each). The DNA of the CDR3 is TGTGCCAGCAGCTTCCCGGTGGGGGGCGGCACAGATACGCAGTATTTT. It translates to CASSFPVGGGTDTQYF.